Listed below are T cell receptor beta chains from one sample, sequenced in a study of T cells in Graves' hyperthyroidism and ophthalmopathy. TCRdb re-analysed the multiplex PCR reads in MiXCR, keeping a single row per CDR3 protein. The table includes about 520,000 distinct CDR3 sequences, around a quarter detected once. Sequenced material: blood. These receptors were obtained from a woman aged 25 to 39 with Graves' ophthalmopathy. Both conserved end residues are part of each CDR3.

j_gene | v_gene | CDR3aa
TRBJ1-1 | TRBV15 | CATSRQRVLNTEAFF
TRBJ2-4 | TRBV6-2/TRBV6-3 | CASSYSRGTGGGVAKNIKYF
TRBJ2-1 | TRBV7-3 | CASSLVGGLDLYNEQFF
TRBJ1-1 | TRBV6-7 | CASSYTTDGWVRSEAFF
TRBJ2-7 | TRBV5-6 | CASSLRTGGFEQYF
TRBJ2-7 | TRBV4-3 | CASSQFLADTYEQYF
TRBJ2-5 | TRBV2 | CATWDRATQYF
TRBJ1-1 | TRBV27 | CASSLLASNTEAFF
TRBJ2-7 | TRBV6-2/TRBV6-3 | CASGGWSWGEQYF
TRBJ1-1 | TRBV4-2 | CASSQTLTGMNTEAFF
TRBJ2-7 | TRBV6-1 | CASSADDVGPYEQYF
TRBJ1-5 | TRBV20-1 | CSAYTGDFSNQPQHF
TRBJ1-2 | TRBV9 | CASSPGGLVGYTF
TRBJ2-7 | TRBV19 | CASSILSGDFYEQYF
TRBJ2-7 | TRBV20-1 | CSEVASSPYEQYF
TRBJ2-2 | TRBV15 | CATSRAQLGELFF
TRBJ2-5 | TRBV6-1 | CASSPNPGQGGRETQYF
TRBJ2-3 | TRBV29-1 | CSVVADTQYF